The present T cell receptor (beta chain) was sequenced within a study of T-cell memory formation after mild COVID-19. Study-level results: Day 15 to 85 contractors were CD4/CD8 balanced; later expanders leaned CD4+.

This clonotype has more than one count but fewer than ten. Its target is unknown. 5'RACE primed from the constant segment yielded TCR alpha and TCR beta cDNA libraries bearing sample barcodes and UMIs. TCRdb ran MiXCR on the 5' RACE reads and lists one entry per CDR3 protein. The data show about 190,000 distinct CDR3 sequences, 20% to 25% seen once. The sequence was obtained from an adult woman who had mild COVID-19 (a few samples of this study predate the infection). Cell type and time point are not known. Sequencing was carried out using PBMCs or a T cell subset sorted from them (not recorded which).

Written as DNA, the CDR3 is TGTGCCAGCAGCGTAGAGGACTCCAAGCTCGAGCAGTACTTC. Translation gives CASSVEDSKLEQYF. V usage is TRBV9 and J usage is TRBJ2-7, with D tentatively TRBD2 (5 bases). Trimming left V 0 bases short and J 6 bases short, with 13 bases between. The CDR3 covers 14 residues. The V gene's germline CDR1 is SGDLS and CDR2 YYNGEE.